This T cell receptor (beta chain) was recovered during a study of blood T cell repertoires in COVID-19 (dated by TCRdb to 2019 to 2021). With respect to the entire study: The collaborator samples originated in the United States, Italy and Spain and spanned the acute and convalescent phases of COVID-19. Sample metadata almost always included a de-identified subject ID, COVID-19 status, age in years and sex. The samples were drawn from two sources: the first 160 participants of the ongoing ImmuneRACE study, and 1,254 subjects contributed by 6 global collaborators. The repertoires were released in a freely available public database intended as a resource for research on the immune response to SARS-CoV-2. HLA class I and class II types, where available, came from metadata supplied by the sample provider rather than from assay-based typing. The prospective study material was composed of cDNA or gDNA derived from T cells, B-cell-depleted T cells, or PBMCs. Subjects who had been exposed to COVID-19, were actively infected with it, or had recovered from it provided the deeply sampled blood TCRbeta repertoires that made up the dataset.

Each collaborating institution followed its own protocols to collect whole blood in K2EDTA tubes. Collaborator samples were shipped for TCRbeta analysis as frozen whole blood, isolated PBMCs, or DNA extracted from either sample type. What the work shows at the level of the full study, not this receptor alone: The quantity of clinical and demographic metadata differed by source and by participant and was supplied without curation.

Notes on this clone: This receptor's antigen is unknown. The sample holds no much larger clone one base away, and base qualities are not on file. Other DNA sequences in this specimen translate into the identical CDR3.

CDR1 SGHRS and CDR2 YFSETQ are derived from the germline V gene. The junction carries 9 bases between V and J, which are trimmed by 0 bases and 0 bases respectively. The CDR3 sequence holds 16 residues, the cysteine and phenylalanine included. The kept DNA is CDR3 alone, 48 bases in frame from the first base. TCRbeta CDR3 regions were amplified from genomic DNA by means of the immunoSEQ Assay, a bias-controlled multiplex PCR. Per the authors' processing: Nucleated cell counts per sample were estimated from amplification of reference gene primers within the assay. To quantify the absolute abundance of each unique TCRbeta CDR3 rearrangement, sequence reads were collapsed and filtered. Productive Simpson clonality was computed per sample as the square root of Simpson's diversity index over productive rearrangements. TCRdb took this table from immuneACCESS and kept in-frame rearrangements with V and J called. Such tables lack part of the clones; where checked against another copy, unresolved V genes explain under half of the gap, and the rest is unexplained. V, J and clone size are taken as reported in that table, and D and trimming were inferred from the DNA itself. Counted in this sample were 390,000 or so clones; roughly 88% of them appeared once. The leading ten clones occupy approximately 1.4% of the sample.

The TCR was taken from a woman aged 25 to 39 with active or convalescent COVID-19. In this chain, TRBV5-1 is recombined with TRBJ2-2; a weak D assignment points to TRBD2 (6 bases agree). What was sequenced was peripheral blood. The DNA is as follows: TGCGCCAGCAGCTTGGCTGGCGGGACGAACACCGGGGAGCTGTTTTTT. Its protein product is CASSLAGGTNTGELFF.